This TCR beta chain was identified during a study of cytomegalovirus exposure and HLA in healthy donors. Across the study: Earlier sequencing of about 179 million T cells yielded approximately 100 million unique TCR beta sequences. Study-wide results and caveats: The classifier was said to identify cytomegalovirus status with high specificity and sensitivity. According to a later analysis, most TCR beta chains associated with CMV appeared HLA-restricted.

Researchers ran the PCR with 60 Vbeta and 13 Jbeta primers. Sequenced by immunoSEQ multiplex PCR; TCRdb stores in-frame clones only, minus some. The sample comprises 150,000 to 200,000 clones, about three quarters of which are singletons, and 0.95% to 1.4% rests with the top ten. The CDR3 loop spans 15 amino acids. With 1 base removed from V and 8 bases from J, the gap between germline ends came to 17 bases. Germline lookup yields CDR1 LNHDA and CDR2 SQIVND (reference sequence). Remarks on this clone: The antigen remains undetermined.

Whereas donors were nominally healthy upon sampling, unrecorded immune exposures were probable. This chain connects TRBV19 to TRBJ1-2, with TRBD1 as a possible D gene (5 bases). This TCR derives from a woman between 35 and 50 years old in good health and CMV-seronegative. The specimen was PBMCs. CDR3 DNA sequence: TGTGCCAGTAGTATAGTACGCTCCTTCGGGGGAGGCTACACCTTC. Residues: CASSIVRSFGGGYTF.